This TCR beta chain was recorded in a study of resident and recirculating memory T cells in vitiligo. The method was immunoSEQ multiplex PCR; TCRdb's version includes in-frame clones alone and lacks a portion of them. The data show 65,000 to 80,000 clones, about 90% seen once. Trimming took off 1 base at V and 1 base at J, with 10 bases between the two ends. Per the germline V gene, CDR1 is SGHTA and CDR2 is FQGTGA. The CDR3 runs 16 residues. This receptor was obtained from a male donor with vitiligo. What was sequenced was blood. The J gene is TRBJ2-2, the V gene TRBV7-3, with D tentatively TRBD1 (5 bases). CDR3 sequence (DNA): TGTGCCAGCAGCTTAAAGTCCAGGGAGAACACCGGGGAGCTGTTTTTT. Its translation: CASSLKSRENTGELFF.